Below, one TCR beta chain is given with its context. Researchers took RNA transcripts and amplified the TCR beta CDR3 regions from them. First-round RT-PCR of the TCR CDR3 relied on the HTBI primer set. A single record per CDR3 protein comes from TCRdb applying MiXCR to the multiplex PCR reads. The sample shows 75,000 to 100,000 distinct CDR3 sequences, 35% to 50% of them seen only once. Newly diagnosed patients aged 18 to 65 had hyperthyroidism of under 2 months' duration. Diagnoses were established using clinical symptoms, serum thyroxine and TRAb, thyroid ultrasound and orbital computed tomography. This specimen belongs to a study of T cells in Graves' hyperthyroidism and ophthalmopathy. This sequence originates from a woman under 40 with Graves' hyperthyroidism. Sequencing input: peripheral blood or thyroid tissue (not recorded which).

The CDR3 protein is CATSSRADPLNQPQHF. CDR3 sequence (DNA): TGTGCCACCAGCAGTCGGGCAGACCCTTTAAATCAGCCCCAGCATTTT. The rearrangement uses TRBV15 and TRBJ1-5; no clear D. From germline, CDR1 is LNHNV and CDR2 YYDKDF (reference sequence). V was pared by 3 bases and J by 4 bases, with 16 bases between. The CDR3 has 16 amino acids.